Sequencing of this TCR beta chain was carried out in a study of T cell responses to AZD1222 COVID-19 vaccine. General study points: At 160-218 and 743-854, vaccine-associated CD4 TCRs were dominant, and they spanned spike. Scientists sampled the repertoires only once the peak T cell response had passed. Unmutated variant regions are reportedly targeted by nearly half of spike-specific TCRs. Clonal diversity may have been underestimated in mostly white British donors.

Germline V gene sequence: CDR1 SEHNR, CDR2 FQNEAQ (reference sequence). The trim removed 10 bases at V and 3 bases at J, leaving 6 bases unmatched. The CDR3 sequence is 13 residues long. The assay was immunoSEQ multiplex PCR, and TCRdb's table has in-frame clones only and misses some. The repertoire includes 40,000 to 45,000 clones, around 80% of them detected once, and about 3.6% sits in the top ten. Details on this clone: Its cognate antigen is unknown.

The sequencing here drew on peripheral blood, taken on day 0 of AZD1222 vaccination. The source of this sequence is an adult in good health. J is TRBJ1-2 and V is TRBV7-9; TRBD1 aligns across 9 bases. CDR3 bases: TGTGCCACGAACCGGGACAGGGACTATGGCTACACCTTC. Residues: CATNRDRDYGYTF.